This TCR beta chain emerged from a study of T cells expressing NK-cell markers. Germline loops: CDR1 KGHSH, CDR2 LQKENI. The CDR3 has 13 amino acids. From the 5' RACE reads, TCRdb lists one entry per CDR3 protein and no DNA. Its table lists under 600,000 distinct CDR3 sequences. The sample consisted of blood T cells: a sorted CD56 or NKG2C T cell subset, CD4+ or CD8+ T cells, or bulk PBMC T cells (not recorded which). This clonotype originated in a woman in her forties or fifties in good health. The chain joins TRBV18 to TRBJ2-1. This CDR3 reads CASSPLGYNEQFF.